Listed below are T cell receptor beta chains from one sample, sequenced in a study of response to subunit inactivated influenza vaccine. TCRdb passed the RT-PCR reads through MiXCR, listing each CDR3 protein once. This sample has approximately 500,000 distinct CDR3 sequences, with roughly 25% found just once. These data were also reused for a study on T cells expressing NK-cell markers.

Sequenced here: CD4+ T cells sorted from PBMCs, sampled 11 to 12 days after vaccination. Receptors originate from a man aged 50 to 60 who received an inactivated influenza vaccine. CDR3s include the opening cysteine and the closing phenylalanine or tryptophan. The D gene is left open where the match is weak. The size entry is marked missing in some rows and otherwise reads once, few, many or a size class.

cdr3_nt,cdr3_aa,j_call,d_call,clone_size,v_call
TGTGCCAGTAGTATAATACAAACTCAGCCCCAGCATTTT,CASSIIQTQPQHF,TRBJ1-5,NA,NA,TRBV19
TGTGCCAGCAGTTACCGGGACAGCTTCTCCTACGAGCAGTACTTC,CASSYRDSFSYEQYF,TRBJ2-7,TRBD1,few,TRBV28
TGTGCCAGCAGTCCACGCCCGTCTGGAAACACCATATATTTT,CASSPRPSGNTIYF,TRBJ1-3,NA,few,TRBV28
TGTGCCAGCAGGGGGACAGGGGGGAACACTGAAGCTTTCTTT,CASRGTGGNTEAFF,TRBJ1-1,TRBD1,NA,TRBV28
TGCAGTGCCCTAAGTCCGGACACGAAAGAGACCCAGTACTTC,CSALSPDTKETQYF,TRBJ2-5,NA,few,TRBV20-1
TGTGCCAGCAGTGAAGCGGGGATGTACGGTGAGCAGTTCTTC,CASSEAGMYGEQFF,TRBJ2-1,NA,few,TRBV6-1
TGTGCCAGCACTTTAGCCGGGGGGGACTCTACAGATACGCAGTATTTT,CASTLAGGDSTDTQYF,TRBJ2-3,TRBD2,NA,TRBV12-3/TRBV12-4
TGTGCCAGCAGCCAAGATAGGACAGGGGGCTCCTATAATTCACCCCTCCACTTT,CASSQDRTGGSYNSPLHF,TRBJ1-6,TRBD1,once,TRBV3-1
TGCGCCAGCCAACCGGGACAGGGATCAGATACGCAGTATTTT,CASQPGQGSDTQYF,TRBJ2-3,TRBD1,NA,TRBV5-1
TGCGCCAGCAGCTTGAAAGGGGCCTCTGGGGTCACTGAAGCTTTCTTT,CASSLKGASGVTEAFF,TRBJ1-1,NA,NA,TRBV5-1
TGTGCCAGCAGCCAAGATCGGCTAGCGGGCTACAATGAGCAGTTCTTC,CASSQDRLAGYNEQFF,TRBJ2-1,TRBD2,many,TRBV3-1
TGTGCCACCAGTGGAAGAGGAGAGACCCAGTACTTC,CATSGRGETQYF,TRBJ2-5,NA,NA,TRBV24-1
TGTGCCATCAGTGAGGCTAGCGGGGAGGTGCGTGAGCAGTTCTTC,CAISEASGEVREQFF,TRBJ2-1,TRBD2,few,TRBV10-3
TGTGCCAGTAGTATGTCGCCACCGGAGACCCAGTACTTC,CASSMSPPETQYF,TRBJ2-5,NA,few,TRBV19
TGCGCCAGCAGCTTGGCCTGGTCTAGCGGGAGCAATGAGCAGTTCTTC,CASSLAWSSGSNEQFF,TRBJ2-1,TRBD2,NA,TRBV5-1
TGTGCCAGCAGCCAGGCGCGGCAGTCCCAAGGGCTGCAGTACTTC,CASSQARQSQGLQYF,TRBJ2-7,NA,few,TRBV7-9
TGTGCCAGCAGCCCCCAAGACTACTACGAGCAGTACTTC,CASSPQDYYEQYF,TRBJ2-7,NA,NA,TRBV11-2
TGTGCCATCAGTACCGCGGATACGCAGTATTTT,CAISTADTQYF,TRBJ2-3,NA,few,TRBV10-3
TGCGCCAGCAGCACACAGGGGGCGTACACGACAGATACGCAGTATTTT,CASSTQGAYTTDTQYF,TRBJ2-3,TRBD1,NA,TRBV5-1
TGTGCCAGCAGTTACTGGGACAGGGTCTACGAGCAGTACTTC,CASSYWDRVYEQYF,TRBJ2-7,TRBD1,few,TRBV6-2/TRBV6-3
TGTGCCAGCAGCCCAGTCCCTACCGCGGGGGGTCCCATCGGGGAGCTGTTTTTT,CASSPVPTAGGPIGELFF,TRBJ2-2,TRBD2,NA,TRBV3-1
TGTGCCAGCAGCTTAGTATTGGTCAGGGAGGACACCGGGGAGCTGTTTTTT,CASSLVLVREDTGELFF,TRBJ2-2,NA,NA,TRBV7-2
TGTGCCACCAGTGACCCCGCTAGCGAAGGTGACAATGAGCAGTTCTTC,CATSDPASEGDNEQFF,TRBJ2-1,NA,NA,TRBV24-1
TGTGCCAGCAGTTTGCGGCGGACCCCCGGAGGGTATTTT,CASSLRRTPGGYF,TRBJ2-3,NA,NA,TRBV28
TGTGCCAGCAGCCCGGGACAGGGATACACTGAAGCTTTCTTT,CASSPGQGYTEAFF,TRBJ1-1,TRBD1,few,TRBV12-3/TRBV12-4
TGTGCCAGCACCAAAAGGGGAGGCGGGGGGACAGATACGCAGTATTTT,CASTKRGGGGTDTQYF,TRBJ2-3,TRBD2,few,TRBV11-2
TGCAGTGCTAGTTCGGCGGGGCCTAATGAGCAGTTCTTC,CSASSAGPNEQFF,TRBJ2-1,NA,NA,TRBV20-1